Shown below are 4 T cell receptor beta chains from a single sample sequenced in a study of cytomegalovirus exposure and HLA in healthy donors. 13 Jbeta primers and 60 Vbeta primers were used for the PCR. Generated by immunoSEQ multiplex PCR, the TCRdb table keeps only in-frame clones and is missing some. The sample has over 150,000 clones, around nine tenths seen once; the top ten hold 0.85%. The source material was PBMCs. The receptors stem from a woman in her 30s in good health and CMV-seronegative.

This rearrangement joins TRBV29-1 to TRBJ1-1; unclear D gene. Germline assignment: CDR1 SQVTM and CDR2 ANQGSEA. This CDR3 spans 14 amino acids. V was shortened by 3 bases and J by 1 base, with 12 bases between the two germline ends. CDR3 region: CSVEVIRRNTEAFF. CDR3 DNA: TGCAGCGTTGAGGTGATTAGGAGGAACACTGAAGCTTTCTTT.

This rearrangement joins TRBV4-3 to TRBJ1-5, with TRBD1 matching 9 bases. The length of the CDR3 is 19 residues. Germline V lookup: CDR1 LGHNA, CDR2 YSLEER. The V segment lost 0 bases and the J segment 0 bases; nucleotides outside the gene matches: 9. The CDR3 here is CASSQDWSGQGYSNQPQHF. CDR3 sequence (DNA): TGCGCCAGCAGCCAAGATTGGTCGGGACAGGGTTATAGCAATCAGCCCCAGCATTTT.

This clone was detected only once. The chain combines TRBV28 with TRBJ1-2, with TRBD1 matching 9 bases. Germline-derived CDR1 and CDR2 are MDHEN and SYDVKM. The CDR3 consists of 14 residues. V was pared by 6 bases and J by 6 bases, with 8 bases of the junction left unmatched. CDR3 bases: TGTGCCAGCAGCCTTACAGGGGGCCTCGATGGCTACACCTTC. It translates to CASSLTGGLDGYTF.

The chain is built from TRBV28 and TRBJ1-2; 8 nucleotides match TRBD1. Looked up from germline, CDR1 is MDHEN and CDR2 is SYDVKM. The CDR3 is made up of 15 amino acids. The J segment lost 1 base and the V segment lost 6 bases, leaving 7 bases of the junction unmatched. The CDR3 region is CASSRGQGYNYGYTF. The DNA of the CDR3 is TGTGCCAGCAGCCGTGGACAGGGATATAACTATGGCTACACCTTC.